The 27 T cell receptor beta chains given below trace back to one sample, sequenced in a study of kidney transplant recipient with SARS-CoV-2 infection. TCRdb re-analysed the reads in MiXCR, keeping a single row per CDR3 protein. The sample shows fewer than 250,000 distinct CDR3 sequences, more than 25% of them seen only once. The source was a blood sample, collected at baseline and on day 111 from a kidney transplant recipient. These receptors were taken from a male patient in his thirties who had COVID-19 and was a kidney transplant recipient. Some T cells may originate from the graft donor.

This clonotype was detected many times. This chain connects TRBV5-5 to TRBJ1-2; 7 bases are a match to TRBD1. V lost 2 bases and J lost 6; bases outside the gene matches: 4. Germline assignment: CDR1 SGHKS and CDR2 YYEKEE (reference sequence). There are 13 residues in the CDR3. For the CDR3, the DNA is TGTGCCAGCAGCTTCAAGGGGGCTGATGGCTACACCTTC. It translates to CASSFKGADGYTF.

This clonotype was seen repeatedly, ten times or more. The CDR3 DNA follows: TGTGCCAGCTCTAGCAGGGCAGATACGCAGTATTTT. It is translated as CASSSRADTQYF. The J gene is TRBJ2-3, the V gene TRBV28; D is perhaps TRBD1 or TRBD2 (5 bases each). Trimming cost V 8 bases and J 4 bases, with 10 bases left between them. There are 12 residues in the CDR3. The germline gives CDR1 MDHEN, CDR2 SYDVKM.

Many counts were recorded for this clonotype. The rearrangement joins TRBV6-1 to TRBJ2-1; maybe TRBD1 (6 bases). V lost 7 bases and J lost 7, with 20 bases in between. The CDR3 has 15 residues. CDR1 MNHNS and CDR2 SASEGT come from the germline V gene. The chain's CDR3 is CASTSGKTRGNEQFF. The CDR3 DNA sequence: TGTGCCAGCACATCGGGAAAAACAAGGGGGAATGAGCAGTTCTTC.

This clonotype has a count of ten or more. This chain's CDR3 is CASRADSTYGYTF. DNA of the CDR3: TGTGCCAGCAGGGCGGACAGCACCTATGGCTACACCTTC. This sequence joins TRBV28 and TRBJ1-2; TRBD1 is a possible D gene (6 bases). Germline V gene data show CDR1 as MDHEN and CDR2 as SYDVKM. The germline V and J ends were trimmed by 6 bases and 4 bases, with 12 bases remaining between them. The CDR3 covers 13 residues.

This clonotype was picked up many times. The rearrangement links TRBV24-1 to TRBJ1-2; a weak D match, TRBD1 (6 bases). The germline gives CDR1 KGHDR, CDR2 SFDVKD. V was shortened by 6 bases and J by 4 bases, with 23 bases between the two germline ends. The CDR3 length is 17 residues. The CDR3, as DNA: TGTGCCACCAGTACAGGGCTTAGTACCAGAAAGACCTATGGCTACACCTTC. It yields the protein CATSTGLSTRKTYGYTF.

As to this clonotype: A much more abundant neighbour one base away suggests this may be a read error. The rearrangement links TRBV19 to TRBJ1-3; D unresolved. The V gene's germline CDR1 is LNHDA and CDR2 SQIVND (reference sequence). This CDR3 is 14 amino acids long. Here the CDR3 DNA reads TGTACCAGTAAAGTCATCCAGGCAGAAGACACCATATATTTT. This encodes CTSKVIQAEDTIYF.

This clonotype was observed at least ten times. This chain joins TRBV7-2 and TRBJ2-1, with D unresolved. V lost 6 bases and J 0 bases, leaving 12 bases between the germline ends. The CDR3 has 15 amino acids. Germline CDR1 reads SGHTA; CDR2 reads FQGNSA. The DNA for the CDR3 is TGTGCCAGCAGTCAAACTTCGAGCTCCTACAATGAGCAGTTCTTC. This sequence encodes CASSQTSSSYNEQFF.

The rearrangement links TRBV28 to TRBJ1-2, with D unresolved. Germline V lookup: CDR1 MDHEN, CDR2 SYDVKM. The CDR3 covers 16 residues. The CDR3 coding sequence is TGTGGCAGTTGTAAAGTTGATAGCCAAAAGACCTATGGCTACACCTTC. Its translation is CGSCKVDSQKTYGYTF.

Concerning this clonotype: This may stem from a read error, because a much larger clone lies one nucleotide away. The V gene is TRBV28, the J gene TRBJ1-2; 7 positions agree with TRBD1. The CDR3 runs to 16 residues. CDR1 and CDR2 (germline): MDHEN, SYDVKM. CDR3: CVSSRPRGQSTHGYTF. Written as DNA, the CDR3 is TGTGTCAGCAGCCGCCCCCGGGGACAGTCGACTCATGGCTACACCTTC.

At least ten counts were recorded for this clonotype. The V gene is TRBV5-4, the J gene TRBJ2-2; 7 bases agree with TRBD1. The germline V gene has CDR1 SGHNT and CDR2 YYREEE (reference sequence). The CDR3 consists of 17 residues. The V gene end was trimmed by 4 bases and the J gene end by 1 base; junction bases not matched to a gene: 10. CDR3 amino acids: CASSLRTGGRNTGELFF. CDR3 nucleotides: TGTGCCAGCAGCCTCAGGACAGGTGGGAGGAACACCGGGGAGCTGTTTTTT.

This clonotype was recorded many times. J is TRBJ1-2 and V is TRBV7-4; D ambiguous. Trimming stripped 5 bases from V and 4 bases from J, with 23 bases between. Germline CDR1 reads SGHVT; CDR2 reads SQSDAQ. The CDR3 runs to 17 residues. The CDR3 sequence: CASSSVHSARKTYGYTF. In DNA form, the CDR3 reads TGTGCCAGCAGCAGCGTTCATTCAGCTCGAAAGACCTATGGCTACACCTTC.

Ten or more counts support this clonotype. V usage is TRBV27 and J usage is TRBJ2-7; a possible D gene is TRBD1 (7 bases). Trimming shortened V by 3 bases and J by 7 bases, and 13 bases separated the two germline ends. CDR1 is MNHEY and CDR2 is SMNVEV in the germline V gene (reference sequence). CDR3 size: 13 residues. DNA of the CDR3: TGTGCCAGCAGTTTTGGAGGGACAGCGGAGCAGTACTTC. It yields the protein CASSFGGTAEQYF.

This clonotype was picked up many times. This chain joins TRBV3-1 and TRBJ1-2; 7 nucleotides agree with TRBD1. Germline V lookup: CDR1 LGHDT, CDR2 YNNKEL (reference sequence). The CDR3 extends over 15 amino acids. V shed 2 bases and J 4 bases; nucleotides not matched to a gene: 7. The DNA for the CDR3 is TGTGCCAGCAGCCAAACCGGGACAGACCTCTATGGCTACACCTTC. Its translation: CASSQTGTDLYGYTF.

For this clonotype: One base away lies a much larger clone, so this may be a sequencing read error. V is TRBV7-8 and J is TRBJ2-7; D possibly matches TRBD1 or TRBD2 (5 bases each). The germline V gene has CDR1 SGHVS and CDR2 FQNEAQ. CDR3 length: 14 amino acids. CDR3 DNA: TGTGCCGGCAGCCCCTTTCAGGGACCCTACGAGCAGTACTTC. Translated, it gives CAGSPFQGPYEQYF.

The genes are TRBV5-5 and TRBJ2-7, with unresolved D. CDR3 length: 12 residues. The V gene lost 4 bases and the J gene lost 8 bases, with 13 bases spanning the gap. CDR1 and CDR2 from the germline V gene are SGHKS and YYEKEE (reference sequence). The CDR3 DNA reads TGTGCCAGCAGCCCCGACTCTTACAAGCAGTACTTC. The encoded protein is CASSPDSYKQYF.

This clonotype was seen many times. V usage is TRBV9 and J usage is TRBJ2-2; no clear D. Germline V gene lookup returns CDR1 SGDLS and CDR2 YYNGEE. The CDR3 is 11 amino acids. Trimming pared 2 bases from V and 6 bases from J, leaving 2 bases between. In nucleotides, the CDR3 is TGTGCCAGCAGCGTCGCCGGGGAGCTGTTTTTT. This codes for CASSVAGELFF. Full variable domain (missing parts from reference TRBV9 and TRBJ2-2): DSGVTQTPKHLITATGQRVTLRCSPRSGDLSVYWYQQSLDQGLQFLIQYYNGEERAKGNILERFSAQQFPDLHSELNLSSLELGDSALYFCASSVAGELFFGEGSRLTVL.

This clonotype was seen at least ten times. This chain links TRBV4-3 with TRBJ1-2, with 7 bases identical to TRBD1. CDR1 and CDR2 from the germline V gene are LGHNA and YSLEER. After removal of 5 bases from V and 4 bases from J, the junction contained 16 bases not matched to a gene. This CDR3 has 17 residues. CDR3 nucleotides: TGCGCCAGCAGCAAGCGGACAGGACGTCGAAAGACCTATGGCTACACCTTC. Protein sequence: CASSKRTGRRKTYGYTF.

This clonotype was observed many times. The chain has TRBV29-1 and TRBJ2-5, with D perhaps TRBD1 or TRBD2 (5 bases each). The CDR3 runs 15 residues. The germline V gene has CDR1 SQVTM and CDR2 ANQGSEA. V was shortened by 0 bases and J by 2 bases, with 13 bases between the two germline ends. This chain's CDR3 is CSVEDPRDGQETQYF. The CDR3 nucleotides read TGCAGCGTTGAAGACCCCAGGGACGGGCAAGAGACCCAGTACTTC.

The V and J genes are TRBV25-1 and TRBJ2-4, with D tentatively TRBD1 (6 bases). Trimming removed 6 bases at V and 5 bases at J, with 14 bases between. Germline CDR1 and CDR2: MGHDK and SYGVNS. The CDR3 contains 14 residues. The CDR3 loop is CASSPDRTENIQYF. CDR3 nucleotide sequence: TGTGCCAGCAGCCCCGACCGGACAGAAAACATTCAGTACTTC.

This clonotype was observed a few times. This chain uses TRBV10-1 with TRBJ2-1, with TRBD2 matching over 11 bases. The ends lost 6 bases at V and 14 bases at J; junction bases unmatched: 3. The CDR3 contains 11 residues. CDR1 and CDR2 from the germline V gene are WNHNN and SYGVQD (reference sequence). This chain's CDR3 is CASRTSGNKFF. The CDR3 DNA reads TGCGCCAGCAGGACTAGCGGGAATAAGTTCTTC.

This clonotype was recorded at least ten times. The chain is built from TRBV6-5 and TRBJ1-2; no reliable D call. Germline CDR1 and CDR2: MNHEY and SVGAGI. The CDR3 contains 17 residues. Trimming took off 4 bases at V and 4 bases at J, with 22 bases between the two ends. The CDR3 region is CASSCCTSMRKTYGYTF. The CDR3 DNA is TGTGCCAGCAGTTGTTGCACCTCTATGCGAAAGACCTATGGCTACACCTTC.

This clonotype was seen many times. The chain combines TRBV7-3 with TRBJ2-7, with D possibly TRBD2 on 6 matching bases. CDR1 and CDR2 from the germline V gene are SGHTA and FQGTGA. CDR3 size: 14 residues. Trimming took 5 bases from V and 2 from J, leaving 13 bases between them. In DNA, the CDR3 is TGTGCCAGCAGCCCCCGTGGAGGGCCCTACGAGCAGTACTTC. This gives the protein CASSPRGGPYEQYF.

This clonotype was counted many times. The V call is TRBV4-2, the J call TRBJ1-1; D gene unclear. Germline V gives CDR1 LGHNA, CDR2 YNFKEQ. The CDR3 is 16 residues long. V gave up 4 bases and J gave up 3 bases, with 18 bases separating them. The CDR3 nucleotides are TGTGCCAGCAGCCCGCAAGTCGGGATTTCGTACACTGAAGCTTTCTTT. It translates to CASSPQVGISYTEAFF.

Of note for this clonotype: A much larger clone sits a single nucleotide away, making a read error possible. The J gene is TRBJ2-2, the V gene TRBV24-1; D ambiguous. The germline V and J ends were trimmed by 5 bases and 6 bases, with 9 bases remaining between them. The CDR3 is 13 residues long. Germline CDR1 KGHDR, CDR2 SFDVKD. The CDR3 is CATSVGFAGELFF. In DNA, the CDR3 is TGTGCCACCAGTGTTGGGTTCGCCGGGGAGCTGTTTTTT.

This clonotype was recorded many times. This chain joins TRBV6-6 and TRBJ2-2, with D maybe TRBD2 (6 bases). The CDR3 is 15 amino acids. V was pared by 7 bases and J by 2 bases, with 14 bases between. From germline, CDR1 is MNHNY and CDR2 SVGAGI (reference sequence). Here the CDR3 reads CASKNSGENTGELFF. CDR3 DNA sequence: TGTGCCAGCAAAAACTCGGGGGAAAACACCGGGGAGCTGTTTTTT.

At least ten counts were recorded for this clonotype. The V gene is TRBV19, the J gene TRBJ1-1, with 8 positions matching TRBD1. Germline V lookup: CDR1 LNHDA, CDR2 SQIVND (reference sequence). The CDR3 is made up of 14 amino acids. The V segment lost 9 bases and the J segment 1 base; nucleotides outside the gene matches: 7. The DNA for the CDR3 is TGTGCCAGCTGCCAGGGGGCGCAGAACACTGAAGCTTTCTTT. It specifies CASCQGAQNTEAFF.

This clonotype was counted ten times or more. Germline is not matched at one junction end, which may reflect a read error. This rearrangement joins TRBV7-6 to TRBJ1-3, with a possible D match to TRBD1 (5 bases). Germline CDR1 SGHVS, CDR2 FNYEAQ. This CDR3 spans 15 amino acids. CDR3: CASSSSTASGNTIYF. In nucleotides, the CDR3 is TGTGCTAGCAGCTCATCGACAGCCTCTGGAAACACCATATATTTT.